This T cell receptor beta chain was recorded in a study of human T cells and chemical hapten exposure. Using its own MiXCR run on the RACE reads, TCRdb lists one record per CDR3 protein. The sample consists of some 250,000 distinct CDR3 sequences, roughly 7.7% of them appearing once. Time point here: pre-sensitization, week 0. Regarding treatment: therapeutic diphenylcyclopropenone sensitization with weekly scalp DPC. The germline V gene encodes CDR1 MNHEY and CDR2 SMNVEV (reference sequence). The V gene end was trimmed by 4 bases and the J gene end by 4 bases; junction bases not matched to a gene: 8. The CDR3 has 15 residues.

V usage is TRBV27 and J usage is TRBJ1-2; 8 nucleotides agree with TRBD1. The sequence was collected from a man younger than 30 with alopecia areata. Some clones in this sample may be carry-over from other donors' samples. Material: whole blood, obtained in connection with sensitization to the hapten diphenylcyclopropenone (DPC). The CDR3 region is CASSSPGQGVYGYTF. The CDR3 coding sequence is TGTGCCAGCAGTTCGCCCGGACAGGGTGTCTATGGCTACACCTTC.